The clone carrying this T cell receptor beta chain was detected once. CDR1 is SGHRS and CDR2 is YFSETQ in the germline V gene. Between the trimmed V and J ends, which lost 4 bases and 5 bases, there was a span of 12 bases. The CDR3 runs to 14 residues. The data belong to a study of radiotherapy plus CTLA-4 blockade in lung cancer. Looking at the study overall: Objective responses were documented in about 20% of patients, with disease control in 31%.

Some clones are missing from TCRdb's copy, which holds only in-frame ones; the method was immunoSEQ multiplex PCR. The sample contains around 56,000 clones, 70% to 80% of which appear only once. The chain links TRBV5-1 to TRBJ2-2, with a possible D match to TRBD1 (6 bases). This specimen was peripheral blood, taken from a patient treated with radiotherapy plus ipilimumab. The clonotype originates from a human donor with non-small cell lung cancer who had a complete response to radiotherapy plus ipilimumab. In nucleotides, the CDR3 is TGCGCCAGCAGCATGGACAGTCGGACCGGGGAGCTGTTTTTT. Amino acids: CASSMDSRTGELFF.